The subject of this entry is one TCR beta chain. This clone was seen only once. The specificity of this receptor is unknown. Within one base of it there is no much larger clone, and no base qualities were kept. Genomic DNA was extracted from sorted cells for sequencing of the TCRbeta CDR3 region. The immunoSEQ Assay was used to sequence the TCRbeta CDR3 regions. TCRdb stores this immuneACCESS table with in-frame sequences only. Part of the clones is absent; in the studies checked, under half of the shortfall reflects unresolved V genes, and no reason is known for the rest. The sample table shows some 110,000 clones, and about 94% are seen once. Of the sample, over 0.15% is held by the ten largest clones. The entry originates in a study of OX40 agonist ivuxolimab in advanced cancers. About the full investigation: Ivuxolimab was a fully human IgG2 agonistic monoclonal antibody targeting the costimulatory receptor OX40 (CD134). Patients were allowed to have had prior anti-PD-1, anti-PD-L1 or anti-CTLA-4 therapy, and 40% of the dose-escalation patients had previously received checkpoint inhibitors. Peripheral TCRbeta sequencing aimed to test whether ivuxolimab altered TCR sequence diversity and caused clonal T-cell expansion. In the dose-escalation cohort, around four fifths of patients were male, and the mean age was roughly 60 years with a range of about 23 to 79. The paper covers the monotherapy dose-escalation part of the phase I ivuxolimab trial, which included N ≈ 50 patients. Among the roughly 50 dose-escalation patients, around 19 had hepatocellular carcinoma, about 15 melanoma, 9 renal cell carcinoma and 9 head and neck cancer. Partial responses were achieved by three dose-escalation patients, of whom one had hepatocellular carcinoma and two had cutaneous melanoma. Intravenous ivuxolimab was administered to patients every 2 weeks at six dose levels: 0.01, 0.1, 0.3, 1.5, 3 and 10 mg/kg. The investigation overall reported the following: Low levels of normalized T-cell clonal expansion were also seen in some nonresponding patients. Which antigens the clonally expanded peripheral T cells were specific for was not determined. After ivuxolimab, expanded clones were on average more numerous among CD8+ T cells than among CD4+ T cells. In the 0.1-3.0 mg/kg groups, partial responders had among the lowest normalized peripheral clonal expansion, particularly in CD8+ T cells. At doses of 0.1 to 3.0 mg/kg, clonal expansion of both CD4+ and CD8+ blood T cells was observed from baseline to week 6.

Patients with autoimmune disease history or receiving systemic immunosuppression were excluded from the trial. Peripheral blood for TCR sequencing was collected from all dose cohorts at baseline, on cycle 4 day 1, and on cycle 7 day 1. The samples were taken from a phase I, first-in-human, multicenter, open-label dose-escalation trial of ivuxolimab. Adults with locally advanced or metastatic head and neck squamous cell, hepatocellular, melanoma or renal cell carcinoma were enrolled in the trial. Before TCR sequencing, CD4+ T cells and CD8+ T cells were sorted from peripheral blood as separate populations. Sequences were derived from CD4+ or CD8+ T cells sorted from blood, sampled in a trial of the OX40 agonist ivuxolimab. The clonotype comes from an adult with an advanced solid tumor such as melanoma, head and neck, liver or kidney cancer.

CDR3 sequence: CASTDRGFRSYEQYF. The DNA sequence reads TGTGCCAGCACGGACAGGGGGTTTCGATCCTACGAGCAGTACTTC. In this chain, TRBV6-5 is recombined with TRBJ2-7; TRBD1 aligns with 10 central bases. The CDR3 numbers 15 residues from cysteine through phenylalanine. The kept DNA is CDR3 alone, 45 bases in frame from the first base. V and J are trimmed by 7 bases and 1 base, and the gene matches miss 7 bases of the junction. CDR1 and CDR2 (MNHEY, SVGAGI) derive from the germline V gene.